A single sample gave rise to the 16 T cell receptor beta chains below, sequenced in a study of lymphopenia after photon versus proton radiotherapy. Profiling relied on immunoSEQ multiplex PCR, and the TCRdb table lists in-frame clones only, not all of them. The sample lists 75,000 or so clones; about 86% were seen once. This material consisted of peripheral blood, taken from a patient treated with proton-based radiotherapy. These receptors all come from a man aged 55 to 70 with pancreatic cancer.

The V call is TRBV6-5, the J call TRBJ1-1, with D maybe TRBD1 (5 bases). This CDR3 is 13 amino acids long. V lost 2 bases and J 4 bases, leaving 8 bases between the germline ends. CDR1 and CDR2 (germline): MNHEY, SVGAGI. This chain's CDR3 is CASSYPGGTEAFF. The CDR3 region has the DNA TGTGCCAGCAGTTACCCGGGGGGCACTGAAGCTTTCTTT.

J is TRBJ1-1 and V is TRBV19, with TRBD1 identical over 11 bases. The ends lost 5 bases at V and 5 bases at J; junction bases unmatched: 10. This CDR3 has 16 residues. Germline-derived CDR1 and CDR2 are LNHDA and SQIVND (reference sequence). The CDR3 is CASSVGTGGIGTEAFF. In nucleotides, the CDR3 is TGTGCCAGTAGTGTCGGGACAGGGGGAATCGGGACTGAAGCTTTCTTT.

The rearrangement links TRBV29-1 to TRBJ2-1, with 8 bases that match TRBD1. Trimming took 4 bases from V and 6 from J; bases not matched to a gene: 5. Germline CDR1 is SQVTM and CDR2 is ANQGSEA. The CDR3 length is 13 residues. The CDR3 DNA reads TGCAGCGTTGTGGGGACAGGTCTCAATGAGCAGTTCTTC. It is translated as CSVVGTGLNEQFF.

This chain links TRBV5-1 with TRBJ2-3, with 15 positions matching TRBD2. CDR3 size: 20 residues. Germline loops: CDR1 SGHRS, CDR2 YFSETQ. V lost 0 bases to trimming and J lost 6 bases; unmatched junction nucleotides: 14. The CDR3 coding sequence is TGCGCCAGCAGCTTGGGTGGACTAGCGGGAGGGCCTTGGGAGCCGGATACGCAGTATTTT. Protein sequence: CASSLGGLAGGPWEPDTQYF.

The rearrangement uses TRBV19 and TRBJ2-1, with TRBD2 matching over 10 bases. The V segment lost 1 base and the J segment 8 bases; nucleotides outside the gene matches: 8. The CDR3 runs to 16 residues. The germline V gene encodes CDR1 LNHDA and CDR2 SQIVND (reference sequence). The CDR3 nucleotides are TGTGCCAGTAGTATAGGGAGCGGGAGGGTAGGGTATGAGCAGTTCTTC. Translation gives CASSIGSGRVGYEQFF. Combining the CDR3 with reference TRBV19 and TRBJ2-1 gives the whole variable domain DGGITQSPKYLFRKEGQNVTLSCEQNLNHDAMYWYRQDPGQGLRLIYYSQIVNDFQKGDIAEGYSVSREKKESFPLTVTSAQKNPTAFYLCASSIGSGRVGYEQFFGPGTRLTVL.

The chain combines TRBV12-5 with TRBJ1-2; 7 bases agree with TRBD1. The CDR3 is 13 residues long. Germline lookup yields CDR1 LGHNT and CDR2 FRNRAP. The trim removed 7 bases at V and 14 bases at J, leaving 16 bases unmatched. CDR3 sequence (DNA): TGTGCTAGTGCCCCAGAGGGGGCGGCAACCCCGACCTTC. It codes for CASAPEGAATPTF.

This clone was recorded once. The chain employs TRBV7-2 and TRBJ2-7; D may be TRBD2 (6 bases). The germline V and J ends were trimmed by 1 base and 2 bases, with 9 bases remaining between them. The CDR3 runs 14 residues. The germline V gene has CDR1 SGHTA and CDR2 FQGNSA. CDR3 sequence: CASSLGGGTYEQYF. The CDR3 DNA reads TGTGCCAGCAGCTTAGGTGGGGGGACCTACGAGCAGTACTTC.

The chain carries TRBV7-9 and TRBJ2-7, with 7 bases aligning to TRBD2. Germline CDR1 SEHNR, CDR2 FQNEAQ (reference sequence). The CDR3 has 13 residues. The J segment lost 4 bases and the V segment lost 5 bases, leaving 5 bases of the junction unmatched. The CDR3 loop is CASSPTGGYEQYF. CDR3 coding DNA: TGTGCCAGCAGCCCAACGGGGGGTTACGAGCAGTACTTC.

The CDR3 coding sequence is TGTGCCAGCAGTACAGAGATGAACACTGAAGCTTTCTTT. Translated, it gives CASSTEMNTEAFF. This chain uses TRBV6-5 with TRBJ1-1; D call uncertain. Germline values: CDR1 MNHEY, CDR2 SVGAGI. CDR3 length: 13 amino acids. V was pared by 5 bases and J by 0 bases, with 7 bases between.

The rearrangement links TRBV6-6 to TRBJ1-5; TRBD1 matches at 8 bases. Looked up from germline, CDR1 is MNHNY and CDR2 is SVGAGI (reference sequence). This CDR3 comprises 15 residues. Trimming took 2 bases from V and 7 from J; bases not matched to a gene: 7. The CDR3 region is CASSYGQGSLQPQHF. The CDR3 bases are TGTGCCAGCAGTTACGGACAGGGTTCCCTACAGCCCCAGCATTTT.

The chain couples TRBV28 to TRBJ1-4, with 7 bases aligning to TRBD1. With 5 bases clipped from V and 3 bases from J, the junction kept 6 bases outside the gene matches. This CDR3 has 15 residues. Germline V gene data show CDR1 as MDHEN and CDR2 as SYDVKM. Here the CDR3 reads CASSNTGVPNEKLFF. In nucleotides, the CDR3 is TGTGCCAGCAGTAATACAGGGGTACCTAATGAAAAACTGTTTTTT. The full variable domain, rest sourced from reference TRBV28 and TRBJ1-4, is DVKVTQSSRYLVKRTGEKVFLECVQDMDHENMFWYRQDPGLGLRLIYFSYDVKMKEKGDIPEGYSVSREKKERFSLILESASTNQTSMYLCASSNTGVPNEKLFFGSGTQLSVL.

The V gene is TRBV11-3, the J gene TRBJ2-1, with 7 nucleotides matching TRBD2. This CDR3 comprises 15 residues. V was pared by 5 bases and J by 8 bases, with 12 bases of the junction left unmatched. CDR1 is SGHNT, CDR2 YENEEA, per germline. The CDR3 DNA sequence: TGTGCCAGCAGCCTTAGGGGCGGGAGTGTCTATGAGCAGTTCTTC. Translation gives CASSLRGGSVYEQFF.

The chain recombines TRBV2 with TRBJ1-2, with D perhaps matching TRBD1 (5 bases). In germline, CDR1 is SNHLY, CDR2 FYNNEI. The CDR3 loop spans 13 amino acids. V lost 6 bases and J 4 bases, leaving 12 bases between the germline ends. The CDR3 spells CASSGGGIYGYTF. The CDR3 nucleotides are TGTGCCAGCAGCGGCGGGGGGATCTATGGCTACACCTTC.

This CDR3 reads CASSSQVGTGDEKLFF. DNA for the CDR3: TGTGCCAGCAGCTCCCAGGTCGGGACAGGGGATGAAAAACTGTTTTTT. This chain uses TRBV7-2 with TRBJ1-4, with 10 bases fitting TRBD1. There are 16 residues in the CDR3. The V gene end was trimmed by 4 bases and the J gene end by 6 bases; junction bases not matched to a gene: 8. Per the germline V gene, CDR1 is SGHTA and CDR2 is FQGNSA.

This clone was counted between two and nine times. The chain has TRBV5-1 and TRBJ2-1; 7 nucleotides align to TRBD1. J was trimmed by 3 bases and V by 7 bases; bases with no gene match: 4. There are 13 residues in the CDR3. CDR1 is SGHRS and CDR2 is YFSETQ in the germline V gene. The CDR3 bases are TGCGCCAGCGCCGGGACAGACTACAATGAGCAGTTCTTC. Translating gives CASAGTDYNEQFF.

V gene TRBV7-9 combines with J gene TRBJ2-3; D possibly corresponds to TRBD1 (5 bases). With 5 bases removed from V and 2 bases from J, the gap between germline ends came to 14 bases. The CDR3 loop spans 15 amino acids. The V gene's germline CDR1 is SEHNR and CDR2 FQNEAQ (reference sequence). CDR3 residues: CASSPKGRATDTQYF. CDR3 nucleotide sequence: TGTGCCAGCAGCCCTAAGGGGCGCGCCACAGATACGCAGTATTTT.